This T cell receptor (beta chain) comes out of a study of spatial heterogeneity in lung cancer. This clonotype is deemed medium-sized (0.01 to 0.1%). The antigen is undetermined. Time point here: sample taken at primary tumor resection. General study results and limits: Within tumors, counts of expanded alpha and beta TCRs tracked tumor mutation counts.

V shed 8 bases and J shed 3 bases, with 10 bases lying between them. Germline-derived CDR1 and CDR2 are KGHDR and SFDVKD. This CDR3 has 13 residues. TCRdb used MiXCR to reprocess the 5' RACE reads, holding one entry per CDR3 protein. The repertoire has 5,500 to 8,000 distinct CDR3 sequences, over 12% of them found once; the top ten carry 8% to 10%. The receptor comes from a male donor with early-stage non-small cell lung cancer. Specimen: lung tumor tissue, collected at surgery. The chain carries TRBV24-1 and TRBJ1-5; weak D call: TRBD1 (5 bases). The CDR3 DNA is TGTGCCACCACCGAGGGGACCAATCAGCCCCAGCATTTT. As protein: CATTEGTNQPQHF.